The 8 T cell receptor beta chains in this list originate from one sample, sequenced in a study of beta chain features in type 1 diabetes. Since all of the isolated RNA was reverse transcribed, expressed TCRB transcripts were what got sequenced. The data were produced by immunoSEQ multiplex PCR, yet TCRdb's version contains in-frame clones alone and is incomplete. The table shows 250,000 to 350,000 clones, with around 15% occurring only once. The material sequenced was central memory CD4+ T cells from blood. These TCRs come from a man aged 25-45 years in good health.

There are a few counts of this clone. This chain links TRBV28 with TRBJ2-1, with 8 bases lining up with TRBD2. The germline gives CDR1 MDHEN, CDR2 SYDVKM. The CDR3 sequence is 13 residues long. V lost 7 bases, J lost 4 bases, and 3 bases stayed unmatched. CDR3 nucleotide sequence: TGTGCCAGCAAACGGGGGGGGTACAATGAGCAGTTCTTC. Encoded protein: CASKRGGYNEQFF.

The sample holds a few counts of this clone. The V and J genes are TRBV4-3 and TRBJ1-3; D is ambiguous. Trimming removed 2 bases from V and 4 bases from J, with 12 bases in between. The CDR3 is made up of 15 amino acids. From germline, CDR1 is LGHNA and CDR2 YSLEER. The CDR3 nucleotides are TGCGCCAGCAGCCAACACGGCTCTGGCGGAAACACCATATATTTT. The encoded protein is CASSQHGSGGNTIYF.

This clone came up a few times. J is TRBJ2-1 and V is TRBV19; the D gene is possibly TRBD1 (6 bases). CDR1 LNHDA and CDR2 SQIVND come from the germline V gene (reference sequence). Between the trimmed V and J ends, which lost 1 base and 7 bases, there was a span of 14 bases. The CDR3 runs to 15 residues. In nucleotides, the CDR3 is TGTGCCAGTAGTATAGCCGGTATACAGGGAAATGAGCAGTTCTTC. Translation: CASSIAGIQGNEQFF.

This clone was recorded a few times. This chain connects TRBV10-3 to TRBJ1-1; D uncertain. In germline, CDR1 is ENHRY, CDR2 SYGVKD. This CDR3 is 11 amino acids long. V lost 10 bases and J lost 3, with 9 bases in between. CDR3 protein: CATARDTEAFF. CDR3 in DNA: TGTGCCACCGCCCGGGACACTGAAGCTTTCTTT.

This sequence joins TRBV5-6 and TRBJ1-2; 7 bases align to TRBD1. CDR3 length: 13 residues. J lost 12 bases, V lost 2 bases, and 10 bases had no gene match. Germline CDR1 is SGHDT and CDR2 is YYEEEE. The CDR3 region is CASSFGSETGNTF. CDR3 nucleotides: TGTGCCAGCAGCTTTGGTTCCGAGACAGGGAACACCTTC. Filled out from reference TRBV5-6 and TRBJ1-2, the complete variable domain reads DAGVTQSPTHLIKTRGQQVTLRCSPKSGHDTVSWYQQALGQGPQFIFQYYEEEERQRGNFPDRFSGHQFPNYSSELNVNALLLGDSALYLCASSFGSETGNTFGSGTRLTVV.

This clone was counted a few times. This chain links TRBV21-1 with TRBJ2-7; TRBD2 was called by the table and not checked on the DNA. TRBV21-1 is classified as a pseudogene. This CDR3 contains 15 residues. The CDR3 DNA reads as TGTGCCAGCAGCAAACTTAGGGGGGGGACCTACGAGCAGTACGTC. Its translation: CASSKLRGGTYEQYV.

This clone has only a few counts. The rearrangement uses TRBV5-6 and TRBJ1-1; D is unclear. The CDR3 runs 14 residues. V was trimmed by 2 bases and J by 2 bases, leaving 10 bases between them. Per the germline V gene, CDR1 is SGHDT and CDR2 is YYEEEE. CDR3 DNA sequence: TGTGCCAGCAGCTTACCACAGAGTAACACTGAAGCTTTCTTT. Its translation: CASSLPQSNTEAFF.

This clone was picked up a small number of times. The rearrangement joins TRBV7-2 to TRBJ1-2; unclear D gene. The V gene's germline CDR1 is SGHTA and CDR2 FQGNSA. The CDR3 loop spans 15 amino acids. V lost 6 bases and J 8 bases, leaving 22 bases between the germline ends. The CDR3 region has the DNA TGTGCCAGCAGAAACAAAACCCGTTTTGTGGAGGGCTACACCTTC. It specifies CASRNKTRFVEGYTF.